Listed below are T cell receptor beta chains from one sample, sequenced in a study of CD8 T cells in Susac syndrome. TCRdb reprocessed the immunoSEQ multiplex PCR reads with MiXCR, giving one entry per CDR3 protein. The table lists 150,000 to 200,000 distinct CDR3 sequences, over 85% of them singletons. The sequencing input was CD4+ T cells from PBMCs. The source is a human donor in good health. Both conserved end residues are part of each CDR3. D genes are given only for firm matches. Size tells how often a clone was seen (once, few, many) or the class of an expanded clone, and some rows leave it out.

clone_size j_call cdr3_length d_call v_call cdr3_nt cdr3_aa
- TRBJ1-2 12 TRBD1 TRBV29-1 TGCAGCGTTGAGACAGGGGCGTCCGACTACACCTTC CSVETGASDYTF
- TRBJ2-6 16 - TRBV4-3 TGCGCCAGCAGCCAAGATCGCCGTGCTGGGGCCAACGTCCTGACTTTC CASSQDRRAGANVLTF
- TRBJ2-1 17 TRBD2 TRBV15 TGTGCCACCAGCAGAGATATAGCGGGGGGGTTTCACAATGAGCAGTTCTTC CATSRDIAGGFHNEQFF
- TRBJ1-1 14 TRBD1 TRBV20-1 TGCAGTGCCAAACGGACAGGGGTAATCACTGAAGCTTTCTTT CSAKRTGVITEAFF
few TRBJ2-7 11 - TRBV21-1 TGTGCCAGCAGCATACGCGACGAGCAGTACTTC CASSIRDEQYF
- TRBJ2-1 13 TRBD2 TRBV7-3 TGTGCCAGCAGCTCCTCTGTGGGAGGGAGGCAGTTCTTC CASSSSVGGRQFF
- TRBJ1-1 15 - TRBV7-2 TGTGCCAGCAGCCTCCTGGCGGGGCGGAACACTGAAGCTTTCTTT CASSLLAGRNTEAFF
few TRBJ1-4 14 TRBD1 TRBV12-3/TRBV12-4 TGTGCCAGCAGTCCGGGACAGGGGAATGAAAAACTGTTTTTT CASSPGQGNEKLFF
once TRBJ1-5 18 - TRBV18 TGTGCCAGCTCACCCACCGCTAAAGGGGTTAGGAGCAATCAGCCCCAGCATTTT CASSPTAKGVRSNQPQHF
- TRBJ1-4 15 TRBD1 TRBV27 TGTGCCAGCAGGCTTCAGGGGGCGGCTAATGAAAAACTGTTTTTT CASRLQGAANEKLFF
- TRBJ1-1 14 - TRBV19 TGTGCCAGTAGTATAGGACAGCCGAACACTGAAGCTTTCTTT CASSIGQPNTEAFF
- TRBJ2-7 13 - TRBV27 TGTGCCAGCAGTTTAACAGGCCACTACGAGCAGTACTTC CASSLTGHYEQYF